One and the same sample provided the 16 T cell receptor beta chains below, sequenced in a study of blood T cell repertoires in COVID-19. The repertoire was sequenced with immunoSEQ multiplex PCR; TCRdb's copy has only in-frame clones and lacks some. Among around 300,000 clones, approximately 90% were seen once, and the ten largest hold 3.7%. Sequences were obtained from peripheral blood. Receptor source: a woman aged 40 to 55 with acute or convalescent COVID-19.

V and J are TRBV4-1 and TRBJ1-4; 7 bases match TRBD1. V was clipped by 1 base and J by 8 bases; unmatched bases: 7. This CDR3 region has 15 residues. In germline, CDR1 is MGHRA, CDR2 YSYEKL. The CDR3 bases are TGCGCCAGCAGCCAAGTAGAAGGGGGCCGCGAAAAACTGTTTTTT. Its protein is CASSQVEGGREKLFF.

CDR3 in amino acids: CASSPPGQGAFNSPLHF. The DNA for the CDR3 is TGTGCCAGCTCACCTCCGGGACAGGGGGCGTTTAATTCACCCCTCCACTTT. V gene TRBV18 combines with J gene TRBJ1-6; 12 nucleotides agree with TRBD1. Germline values: CDR1 KGHSH, CDR2 LQKENI. J was trimmed by 6 bases and V by 3 bases; bases with no gene match: 6. This CDR3 has 17 residues.

This clone was found a few times. The chain combines TRBV5-8 with TRBJ1-5; no definite D call. This CDR3 has 15 residues. Germline V lookup: CDR1 SGHTS, CDR2 YDEGEE. V was clipped by 4 bases and J by 0 bases, with 11 bases between them. The CDR3 loop is CASSADGVSNQPQHF. CDR3 coding DNA: TGTGCCAGCAGCGCAGACGGAGTTAGCAATCAGCCCCAGCATTTT.

The V and J genes are TRBV2 and TRBJ1-3; no firm D call. V lost 7 bases to trimming and J lost 4 bases, with 11 bases between them. Germline V lookup: CDR1 SNHLY, CDR2 FYNNEI. The CDR3 length is 13 residues. The CDR3 loop is CASMRAQGNTIYF. In DNA, the CDR3 is TGTGCCAGCATGAGGGCGCAGGGAAACACCATATATTTT.

The V gene is TRBV5-6, the J gene TRBJ2-5; 7 bases agree with TRBD2. The germline V gene has CDR1 SGHDT and CDR2 YYEEEE. The junction had 6 bases not matched to a gene; V was cut back by 1 base and J by 3 bases. The CDR3 runs to 15 residues. The CDR3 sequence is CASSLFGAGEETQYF. In DNA form, the CDR3 reads TGTGCCAGCAGCTTGTTCGGGGCGGGGGAAGAGACCCAGTACTTC. Variable domain in full (rest from reference TRBV5-6 and TRBJ2-5): DAGVTQSPTHLIKTRGQQVTLRCSPKSGHDTVSWYQQALGQGPQFIFQYYEEEERQRGNFPDRFSGHQFPNYSSELNVNALLLGDSALYLCASSLFGAGEETQYFGPGTRLLVL.

This chain uses TRBV7-2 with TRBJ2-7; TRBD1 matches at 11 bases. The CDR3 contains 16 residues. Unmatched junction bases numbered 8, after V lost 5 bases and J lost 2 bases. Germline values: CDR1 SGHTA, CDR2 FQGNSA. The CDR3 bases are TGTGCCAGCAGCCCGGGGACAGGGGGAAGGGCCTACGAGCAGTACGTC. Protein: CASSPGTGGRAYEQYV.

The chain uses TRBV6-5 and TRBJ2-3, with 7 positions matching TRBD1. After removal of 8 bases from V and 2 bases from J, the junction contained 7 bases not matched to a gene. This CDR3 contains 14 residues. In germline, CDR1 is MNHEY, CDR2 SVGAGI. CDR3: CASGQEGATDTQYF. The CDR3 nucleotides read TGTGCCAGCGGGCAAGAGGGGGCCACAGATACGCAGTATTTT.

This clone was recorded at least ten times. The V call is TRBV9, the J call TRBJ1-1; D call uncertain. Germline assignment: CDR1 SGDLS and CDR2 YYNGEE. V lost 8 bases to trimming and J lost 2 bases, with 13 bases between them. CDR3 size: 13 residues. The CDR3 region is CASQREINTEAFF. In DNA form, the CDR3 reads TGTGCCAGTCAGCGTGAGATTAACACTGAAGCTTTCTTT.

This clone occurred a few times. The chain recombines TRBV9 with TRBJ2-3; TRBD2 matches 15 bases. Germline CDR1 is SGDLS and CDR2 is YYNGEE. The CDR3 length is 17 residues. Trimming removed 0 bases from V and 8 bases from J; junction bases left unmatched: 7. This CDR3 reads CASSVAQGLAGGTTQYF. CDR3 in DNA: TGTGCCAGCAGCGTAGCTCAGGGACTAGCGGGGGGCACTACGCAGTATTTT.

About this clone: Different DNA sequences within this sample yield the same CDR3. The chain couples TRBV12-3 or TRBV12-4 to TRBJ1-1; the D gene is possibly TRBD1 (5 bases). Trimming left V 3 bases short and J 0 bases short, with 5 bases between. The CDR3 contains 13 residues. The CDR3 protein is CASSLTVNTEAFF. For the CDR3, the DNA is TGTGCCAGCAGTTTGACAGTGAACACTGAAGCTTTCTTT.

This chain joins TRBV2 and TRBJ2-7; TRBD2 might be the D (6 bases). CDR3 size: 18 residues. Between the trimmed V and J ends, which lost 6 bases and 4 bases, there was a span of 28 bases. Germline CDR1 is SNHLY and CDR2 is FYNNEI. As DNA, the CDR3 is TGTGCCAGCAGCGAAAACCCACTAGGAGGCCCGGGGGTATACGAGCAGTACGTC. This codes for CASSENPLGGPGVYEQYV.

The DNA for the CDR3 is TGTGCCAGCCGGGCCTCGGGGGCCTACGAGCAGTACGTC. It translates to CASRASGAYEQYV. The genes are TRBV6-5 and TRBJ2-7; D might be TRBD2 (6 bases). Trimming stripped 8 bases from V and 2 bases from J, with 13 bases between. Germline assignment: CDR1 MNHEY and CDR2 SVGAGI. This CDR3 is built from 13 residues.

The chain carries TRBV5-5 and TRBJ1-1; D unclear. V dropped 2 bases and J dropped 0 bases, with 11 bases sitting between them. CDR3 length: 15 amino acids. The germline V gene encodes CDR1 SGHKS and CDR2 YYEKEE (reference sequence). In nucleotides, the CDR3 is TGTGCCAGCAGCTTAGAGAGAGGGCTGAACACTGAAGCTTTCTTT. It codes for CASSLERGLNTEAFF. Drawing the rest from reference TRBV5-5 and TRBJ1-1, the complete variable domain is DAGVTQSPTHLIKTRGQQVTLRCSPISGHKSVSWYQQVLGQGPQFIFQYYEKEERGRGNFPDRFSARQFPNYSSELNVNALLLGDSALYLCASSLERGLNTEAFFGQGTRLTVV.

The V and J genes are TRBV11-2 and TRBJ1-3, with TRBD1 as a possible D gene (5 bases). Per the germline V gene, CDR1 is SGHAT and CDR2 is FQNNGV. V was clipped by 4 bases and J by 0 bases, with 16 bases between them. This CDR3 spans 17 amino acids. The CDR3, as DNA: TGTGCCAGCAGCTCTAGGGCGGGGACTGACTCTGGAAACACCATATATTTT. Amino acid sequence: CASSSRAGTDSGNTIYF.

J is TRBJ2-7 and V is TRBV6-5; 9 bases fit TRBD2. The CDR3 is 14 residues long. V was clipped by 6 bases and J by 5 bases; unmatched bases: 8. Germline V gene data show CDR1 as MNHEY and CDR2 as SVGAGI. The DNA for the CDR3 is TGTGCCAGCAGATTCAGAGCGGGGGGACACGAGCAGTACGTC. The encoded protein is CASRFRAGGHEQYV.

This rearrangement joins TRBV10-3 to TRBJ2-2; perhaps TRBD2 as D (5 bases). CDR3 length equals 14 residues. The V end was cut by 6 bases, the J end by 0 bases, with 8 bases between. Germline lookup yields CDR1 ENHRY and CDR2 SYGVKD. The CDR3 loop is CAIRSSANTGELFF. The CDR3 DNA is TGTGCCATCAGAAGTAGCGCGAACACCGGGGAGCTGTTTTTT.